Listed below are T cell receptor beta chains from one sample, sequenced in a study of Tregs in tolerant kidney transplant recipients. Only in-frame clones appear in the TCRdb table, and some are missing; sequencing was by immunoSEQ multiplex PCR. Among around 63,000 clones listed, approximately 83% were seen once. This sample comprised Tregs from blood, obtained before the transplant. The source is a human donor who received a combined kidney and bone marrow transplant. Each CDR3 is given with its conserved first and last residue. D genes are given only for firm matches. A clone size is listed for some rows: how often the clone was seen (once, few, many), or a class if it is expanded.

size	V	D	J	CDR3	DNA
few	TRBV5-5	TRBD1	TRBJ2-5	CASSLAGGLQETQYF	TGTGCCAGCAGCTTGGCAGGGGGCCTCCAAGAGACCCAGTACTTC
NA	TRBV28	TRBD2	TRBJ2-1	CASRGGVDEQFF	TGTGCCAGCCGGGGGGGGGTCGATGAGCAGTTCTTC
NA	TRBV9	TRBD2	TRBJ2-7	CASSVGTSGSHEQYF	TGTGCCAGCAGCGTGGGGACTAGCGGGAGCCACGAGCAGTACTTC
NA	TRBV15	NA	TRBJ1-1	CATSEQRWYTEAFF	TGTGCCACCAGCGAACAAAGGTGGTACACTGAAGCTTTCTTT
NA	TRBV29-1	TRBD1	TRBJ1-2	CSVEGTGGYGYTF	TGCAGCGTTGAGGGGACAGGGGGCTATGGCTACACCTTC
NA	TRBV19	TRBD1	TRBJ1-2	CASSPGQGPLYGYTF	TGTGCCAGTAGCCCGGGACAGGGGCCTCTCTATGGCTACACCTTC
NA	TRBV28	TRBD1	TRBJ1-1	CASSDRVVAFF	TGTGCCAGCAGTGACAGGGTTGTCGCTTTCTTT
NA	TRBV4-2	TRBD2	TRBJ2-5	CASSRGGGQETQYF	TGTGCCAGCAGCCGGGGCGGGGGGCAAGAGACCCAGTACTTC
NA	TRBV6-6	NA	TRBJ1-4	CATSGTDEKLFF	TGTGCCACCAGCGGGACGGATGAAAAACTGTTTTTT
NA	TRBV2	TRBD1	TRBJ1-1	CASSEAWGGGGLTEAFF	TGTGCCAGCAGTGAAGCATGGGGGGGAGGGGGCTTAACTGAAGCTTTCTTT
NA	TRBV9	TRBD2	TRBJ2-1	CASSPTSGPYNEQFF	TGTGCCAGCAGCCCGACTAGCGGTCCCTACAATGAGCAGTTCTTC
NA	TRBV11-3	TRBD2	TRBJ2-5	CASSLGFQLAGDQETQYF	TGTGCCAGCAGCTTAGGGTTCCAGCTAGCGGGGGACCAAGAGACCCAGTACTTC
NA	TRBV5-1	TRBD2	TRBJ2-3	CASSLVSSGGADTQYF	TGCGCCAGCAGCTTGGTTTCTAGCGGGGGGGCAGATACGCAGTATTTT
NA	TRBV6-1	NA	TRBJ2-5	CASSQGGRQETQYF	TGTGCCAGCAGTCAGGGGGGACGGCAAGAGACCCAGTACTTC
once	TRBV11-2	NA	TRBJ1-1	CAIGGSDGDETEAFF	TGTGCCATAGGGGGGTCTGATGGGGACGAGACTGAAGCTTTCTTT
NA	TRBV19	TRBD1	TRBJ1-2	CASSTDRVGSHHGYTF	TGTGCCAGTAGTACGGACAGGGTGGGGAGTCACCATGGCTACACCTTC
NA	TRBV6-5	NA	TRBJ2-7	CASGNSGGGYEQYF	TGTGCCAGCGGTAACTCCGGAGGGGGCTACGAGCAGTACTTC
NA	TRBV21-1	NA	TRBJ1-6	CASSNTRRPCSYNSPLHF	TGTGCCAGCAGCAACACCCGGAGGCCGTGCTCCTATAATTCACCCCTCCACTTT
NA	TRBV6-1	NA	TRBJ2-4	CASSRSGVNIQYF	TGTGCCAGCAGTCGATCCGGGGTGAACATTCAGTACTTC
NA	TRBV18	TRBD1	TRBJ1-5	CASSGTVRSRAKQESSQPQHF	TGTGCCAGCTCGGGGACAGTGAGAAGCAGAGCCAAGCAAGAATCCAGTCAGCCCCAGCATTTT
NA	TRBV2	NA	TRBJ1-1	CASSRTTGEAFF	TGTGCCAGCAGCCGAACCACAGGGGAAGCTTTCTTT
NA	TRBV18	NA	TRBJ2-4	CASSPGENIQYF	TGTGCCAGCTCACCCGGGGAAAACATTCAGTACTTC
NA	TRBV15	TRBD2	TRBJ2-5	CATSQGLAVLGTQYF	TGTGCCACCAGCCAGGGACTAGCGGTCCTGGGGACCCAGTACTTC
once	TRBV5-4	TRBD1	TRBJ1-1	CASSSGGGGAEDFF	TGTGCCAGCAGCTCAGGGGGAGGGGGCGCTGAAGATTTCTTT
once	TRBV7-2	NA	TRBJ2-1	CASSLHGAEQFF	TGTGCCAGCAGCTTACACGGGGCCGAGCAGTTCTTC